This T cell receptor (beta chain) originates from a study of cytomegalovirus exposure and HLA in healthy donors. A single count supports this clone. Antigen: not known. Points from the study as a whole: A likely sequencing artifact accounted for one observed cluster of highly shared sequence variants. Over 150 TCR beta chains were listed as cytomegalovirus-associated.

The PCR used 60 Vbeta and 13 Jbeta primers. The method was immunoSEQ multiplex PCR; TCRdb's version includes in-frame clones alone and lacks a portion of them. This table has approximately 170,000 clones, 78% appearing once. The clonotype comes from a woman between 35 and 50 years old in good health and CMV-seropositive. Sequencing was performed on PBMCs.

CDR3 protein: CASSQSGGDYEQFF. DNA of the CDR3: TGCGCCAGCAGCCAATCGGGGGGAGATTATGAGCAGTTCTTC. The rearrangement uses TRBV5-1 and TRBJ2-1; 7 nucleotides agree with TRBD2. J lost 8 bases, V lost 4 bases, and 9 bases had no gene match. The CDR3 extends over 14 amino acids. CDR1 and CDR2 from the germline V gene are SGHRS and YFSETQ. The complete variable domain, with remaining parts taken from reference TRBV5-1 and TRBJ2-1, reads KAGVTQTPRYLIKTRGQQVTLSCSPISGHRSVSWYQQTPGQGLQFLFEYFSETQRNKGNFPGRFSGRQFSNSRSEMNVSTLELGDSALYLCASSQSGGDYEQFFGPGTRLTVL.